These 21 T cell receptor beta chains originate from one sample sequenced in a study of monozygotic twins with inflammatory bowel disease. TCRdb derives one entry per CDR3 protein from the 5' RACE reads, leaving out DNA. This table holds about 380,000 distinct CDR3 sequences. The material sequenced was blood. These receptors all stem from a human donor with ulcerative colitis or Crohn's disease, or a healthy co-twin of an affected twin (not recorded which).

The V call is TRBV28, the J call TRBJ2-7; TCRdb indicates TRBD1, and absent DNA this call remains unverified. CDR1 and CDR2 (germline): MDHEN, SYDVKM. This CDR3 is built from 11 residues. CDR3 amino acids: CASSPSGEQYF.

The chain combines TRBV7-2 with TRBJ2-7; the D call from TCRdb, TRBD1, cannot be confirmed without DNA. The CDR3 has 14 residues. Germline V gives CDR1 SGHTA, CDR2 FQGNSA. The CDR3 reads CASRGTGPSYEQYF.

The J gene is TRBJ2-5, the V gene TRBV3-1; TCRdb reports TRBD1, a call that lacks DNA to check it against. This CDR3 spans 15 amino acids. From germline, CDR1 is LGHDT and CDR2 YNNKEL (reference sequence). CDR3 loop: CASSQDLRTRETQYF.

V is TRBV12-3 or TRBV12-4 and J is TRBJ1-6. The CDR3 totals 15 residues. CDR3: CASSRTAVLNSPLHF.

The gene calls are TRBV6-1 and TRBJ2-7; with no DNA, the TCRdb D assignment of TRBD1 cannot be verified. CDR1 is MNHNS, CDR2 SASEGT, per germline. The CDR3 consists of 14 residues. CDR3 region: CASSRTGGAHEQYF.

The V call is TRBV5-4, the J call TRBJ2-3; TCRdb's D call of TRBD1 is untestable without DNA. This CDR3 has 16 amino acids. Germline V gene lookup returns CDR1 SGHNT and CDR2 YYREEE (reference sequence). The CDR3 sequence is CASSYLTGGSTDTQYF.

The chain joins TRBV25-1 to TRBJ1-3. This CDR3 is 16 amino acids long. Germline CDR1 reads MGHDK; CDR2 reads SYGVNS. The CDR3 reads CASSERRQTLGNTIYF.

The chain links TRBV7-6 to TRBJ2-5. The germline V gene encodes CDR1 SGHVS and CDR2 FNYEAQ. The CDR3 extends over 15 amino acids. This CDR3 is CASSLVGASQETQYF. The whole variable domain, remainder taken from reference TRBV7-6 and TRBJ2-5, is GAGVSQSPRYKVTKRGQDVALRCDPISGHVSLYWYRQALGQGPEFLTYFNYEAQQDKSGLPNDRFSAERPEGSISTLTIQRTEQRDSAMYRCASSLVGASQETQYFGPGTRLLVL.

The chain carries TRBV5-5 and TRBJ1-5. The germline V gene encodes CDR1 SGHKS and CDR2 YYEKEE (reference sequence). The CDR3 has 15 amino acids. The CDR3 here is CASSIGRISNQPQHF.

The chain has TRBV30 and TRBJ2-5; absent DNA, TCRdb's TRBD1 call cannot be checked. The CDR3 totals 13 residues. CDR1 GTSNPN and CDR2 SVGIG come from the germline V gene (reference sequence). CDR3: CAWSPTGGETQYF.

CDR3 in amino acids: CASSLGRGQGGTGELFF. The chain recombines TRBV12-3 or TRBV12-4 with TRBJ2-2; TCRdb calls TRBD1, which cannot be checked without DNA. The CDR3 length is 17 residues.

V and J are TRBV7-3 and TRBJ2-5; TCRdb proposes TRBD2, but this gene call is untestable without DNA. The length of the CDR3 is 13 residues. Germline V CDR1 and CDR2: SGHTA, FQGTGA. This CDR3 reads CASSFREGETQYF. The complete variable domain, with remaining parts taken from reference TRBV7-3 and TRBJ2-5, reads GAGVSQTPSNKVTEKGKYVELRCDPISGHTALYWYRQSLGQGPEFLIYFQGTGAADDSGLPNDRFFAVRPEGSVSTLKIQRTERGDSAVYLCASSFREGETQYFGPGTRLLVL.

CDR3 sequence reads: CSARVTGGETQYF. The rearrangement links TRBV20-1 to TRBJ2-5; the TRBD1 assignment by TCRdb is unverifiable without DNA. This CDR3 is 13 amino acids long. Looked up from germline, CDR1 is DFQATT and CDR2 is SNEGSKA (reference sequence).

The chain uses TRBV4-3 and TRBJ2-3; TCRdb returns TRBD1, unconfirmable since there is no DNA. The germline CDR1 and CDR2 sequences are LGHNA and YSLEER. This CDR3 comprises 16 residues. This CDR3 reads CASSPLGRGPTDTQYF.

The J gene is TRBJ2-3, the V gene TRBV7-3; TCRdb's D call, TRBD2, is unchecked because there is no DNA. From germline, CDR1 is SGHTA and CDR2 FQGTGA. The CDR3 totals 15 residues. The CDR3 is CASSQGLAGGDTQYF.

The V call is TRBV14, the J call TRBJ2-7; TCRdb proposes TRBD1, but this gene call is untestable without DNA. The CDR3 totals 14 residues. Germline assignment: CDR1 SGHDN and CDR2 FVKESK. CDR3 sequence reads: CASSERDSLSEQYF.

The V gene is TRBV5-4, the J gene TRBJ2-2; there is no DNA to check the TCRdb D call of TRBD1. The CDR3 totals 16 residues. From germline, CDR1 is SGHNT and CDR2 YYREEE (reference sequence). The CDR3 is CASSSQQGSITGELFF.

This chain connects TRBV7-2 to TRBJ1-2; TCRdb indicates TRBD1, and absent DNA this call remains unverified. Germline V CDR1 and CDR2: SGHTA, FQGNSA. This CDR3 comprises 14 residues. CDR3 loop: CASSMTGRGYGYTF.

The chain is built from TRBV20-1 and TRBJ2-2; TCRdb calls TRBD2, which cannot be checked without DNA. The CDR3 is made up of 14 amino acids. Germline CDR1 and CDR2: DFQATT and SNEGSKA (reference sequence). CDR3 loop: CSALKRGGAGELFF.

The chain combines TRBV24-1 with TRBJ2-1; with no DNA, the TCRdb D assignment of TRBD1 cannot be verified. The CDR3 is 16 residues long. The V gene's germline CDR1 is KGHDR and CDR2 SFDVKD. The CDR3 spells CATSDGPGYSYNEQFF.

This chain connects TRBV7-8 to TRBJ2-2; TCRdb selects TRBD1, and the lack of DNA leaves this call unchecked. CDR1 and CDR2 from the germline V gene are SGHVS and FQNEAQ. This CDR3 comprises 15 residues. CDR3 residues: CASSSSGDNTGELFF.